One sample yielded the 11 T cell receptor beta chains listed below, sequenced in a study of regulatory T cells in long-lasting Graves disease. The time point here: persistent/refractory GD, antithyroid drugs over 5 years with positive TRAb. The TCR library was made from RNA that had been extracted from PBMCs in TRIzol. Arm-PCR of CDR3 regions and iRepertoire HTBI primers were used to build TCR beta libraries. MiXCR, run by TCRdb on the multiplex PCR reads, gives a single entry per CDR3 protein. The sample holds 650,000 to 700,000 distinct CDR3 sequences, about 30% seen once. The starting material was peripheral blood mononuclear cells (PBMCs), obtained when the disease was refractory, from a patient treated with antithyroid drugs. These receptors all stem from a female donor with Graves disease.

The chain joins TRBV9 to TRBJ1-5; 7 bases match TRBD1. The ends lost 3 bases at V and 3 bases at J; junction bases unmatched: 6. This CDR3 is 15 amino acids long. Germline V CDR1 and CDR2: SGDLS, YYNGEE. CDR3 protein: CASSATDRDNQPQHF. The CDR3 nucleotides read TGTGCCAGCAGCGCGACCGACAGGGACAATCAGCCCCAGCATTTT.

This clonotype has at least ten counts. This rearrangement joins TRBV11-2 to TRBJ2-7, with 7 nucleotides matching TRBD1. This CDR3 spans 15 amino acids. V lost 5 bases, J lost 7 bases, and 14 bases stayed unmatched. The germline gives CDR1 SGHAT, CDR2 FQNNGV. The CDR3 reads CASSQRQGPTSEQYF. The CDR3 bases are TGTGCCAGCAGCCAACGACAGGGACCCACGAGTGAGCAGTACTTC.

This clonotype was seen more than once but under ten times. This sequence joins TRBV6-1 and TRBJ1-2; D is unclear. CDR3 length equals 13 residues. The V and J ends lost 4 bases and 8 bases respectively, with 14 bases between them. Per germline, CDR1 MNHNS and CDR2 SASEGT. DNA for the CDR3: TGTGCCAGCAGTGCCCCCGGCATTCGGGGCTACACCTTC. This codes for CASSAPGIRGYTF.

In its sample, this clonotype was seen many times. V and J are TRBV3-1 and TRBJ1-1; D is undetermined. This CDR3 has 11 residues. The germline CDR1 and CDR2 sequences are LGHDT and YNNKEL (reference sequence). The V end was cut by 1 base, the J end by 7 bases, with 4 bases between. The CDR3 loop is CASSQGYEAFF. CDR3 DNA: TGTGCCAGCAGCCAAGGGTATGAAGCTTTCTTT. The whole variable domain, remainder taken from reference TRBV3-1 and TRBJ1-1, is DTAVSQTPKYLVTQMGNDKSIKCEQNLGHDTMYWYKQDSKKFLKIMFSYNNKELIINETVPNRFSPKSPDKAHLNLHINSLELGDSAVYFCASSQGYEAFFGQGTRLTVV.

This clonotype was counted at least ten times. The gene calls are TRBV12-3 or TRBV12-4 and TRBJ1-1, with TRBD1 identical over 7 bases. CDR3 length: 15 amino acids. The V gene end was trimmed by 3 bases and the J gene end by 0 bases; junction bases not matched to a gene: 4. In DNA form, the CDR3 reads TGTGCCAGCAGTTTGGGACAGAATTTGAACACTGAAGCTTTCTTT. Its protein is CASSLGQNLNTEAFF.

This chain joins TRBV4-1 and TRBJ1-2; tentatively, D is TRBD1 (5 bases). The CDR3 is made up of 14 amino acids. Germline V CDR1 and CDR2: MGHRA, YSYEKL. V dropped 2 bases and J dropped 4 bases, with 11 bases sitting between them. The DNA for the CDR3 is TGCGCCAGCAGCCAAAACAGGAGCTTCTATGGCTACACCTTC. This codes for CASSQNRSFYGYTF.

This clonotype was counted ten times or more. The chain carries TRBV20-1 and TRBJ1-2; D ambiguous. The CDR3 has 13 amino acids. Trimming stripped 0 bases from V and 2 bases from J, with 7 bases between. CDR1 DFQATT and CDR2 SNEGSKA come from the germline V gene (reference sequence). This CDR3 is CSARDLDNYGYTF. Written as DNA, the CDR3 is TGCAGTGCTAGAGACCTGGACAACTATGGCTACACCTTC.

There are many counts of this clonotype. The genes are TRBV11-2 and TRBJ2-2; no firm D call. The germline gives CDR1 SGHAT, CDR2 FQNNGV. This CDR3 contains 14 residues. V lost 2 bases and J lost 6, with 10 bases in between. The CDR3 coding sequence is TGTGCCAGCAGCTTACTCGTGATGGCCGGGGAGCTGTTTTTT. Translated, it gives CASSLLVMAGELFF.

V and J are TRBV29-1 and TRBJ1-3; D possibly corresponds to TRBD1 (6 bases). In germline, CDR1 is SQVTM, CDR2 ANQGSEA. Trimming cost V 5 bases and J 2 bases, with 13 bases left between them. CDR3 size: 14 residues. The CDR3 nucleotides read TGCAGCGTTAAATCGGGGGGCCCTGGAAACACCATATATTTT. Amino acid sequence: CSVKSGGPGNTIYF.

This clonotype was observed a few times. The genes are TRBV6-1 and TRBJ1-2, with a possible D match to TRBD1 (5 bases). The ends were cut back, 9 bases at V and 8 bases at J, with 13 bases in the middle. Germline-derived CDR1 and CDR2 are MNHNS and SASEGT. This CDR3 comprises 11 residues. The CDR3 protein is CASWGVGGYTF. The CDR3 DNA reads as TGTGCCAGTTGGGGGGTCGGCGGCTACACCTTC.

The chain is built from TRBV25-1 and TRBJ1-1, with 7 bases matching TRBD1. The CDR3 sequence is 14 residues long. CDR1 and CDR2 from the germline V gene are MGHDK and SYGVNS. The J segment lost 2 bases and the V segment lost 6 bases, leaving 6 bases of the junction unmatched. CDR3 nucleotide sequence: TGTGCCAGCAGGGAGACAGGGTTTAACACTGAAGCTTTCTTT. Its protein product is CASRETGFNTEAFF. Together with reference TRBV25-1 and TRBJ1-1, the CDR3 gives the full variable domain: EADIYQTPRYLVIGTGKKITLECSQTMGHDKMYWYQQDPGMELHLIHYSYGVNSTEKGDLSSESTVSRIRTEHFPLTLESARPSHTSQYLCASRETGFNTEAFFGQGTRLTVV.